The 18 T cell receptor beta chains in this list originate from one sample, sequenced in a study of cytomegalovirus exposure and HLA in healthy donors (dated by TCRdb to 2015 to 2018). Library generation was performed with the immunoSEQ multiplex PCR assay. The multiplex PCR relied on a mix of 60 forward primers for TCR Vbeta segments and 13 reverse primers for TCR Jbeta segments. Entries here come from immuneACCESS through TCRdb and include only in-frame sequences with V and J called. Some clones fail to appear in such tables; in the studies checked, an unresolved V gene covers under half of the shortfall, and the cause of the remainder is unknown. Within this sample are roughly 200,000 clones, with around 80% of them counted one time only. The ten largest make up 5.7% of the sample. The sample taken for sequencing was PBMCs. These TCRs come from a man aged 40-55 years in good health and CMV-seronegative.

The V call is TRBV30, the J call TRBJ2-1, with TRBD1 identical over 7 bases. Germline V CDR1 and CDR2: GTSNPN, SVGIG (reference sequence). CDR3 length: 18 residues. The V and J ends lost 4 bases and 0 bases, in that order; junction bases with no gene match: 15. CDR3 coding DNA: TGTGCCTGGAATGGGAACGGGGACAGTTTATTCTCCTACAATGAGCAGTTCTTC. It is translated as CAWNGNGDSLFSYNEQFF.

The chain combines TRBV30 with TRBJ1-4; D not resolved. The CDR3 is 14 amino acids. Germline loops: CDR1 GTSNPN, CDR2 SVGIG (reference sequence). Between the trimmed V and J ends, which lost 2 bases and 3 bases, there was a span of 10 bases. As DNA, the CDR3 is TGTGCCTGGAGTTTTTTCAGTTCTAATGAAAAACTGTTTTTT. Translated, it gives CAWSFFSSNEKLFF.

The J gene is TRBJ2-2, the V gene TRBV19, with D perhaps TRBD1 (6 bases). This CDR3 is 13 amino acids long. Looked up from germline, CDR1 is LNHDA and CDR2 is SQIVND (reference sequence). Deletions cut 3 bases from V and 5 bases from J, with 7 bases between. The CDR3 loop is CASSIQGTGELFF. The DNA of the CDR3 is TGTGCCAGTAGTATCCAGGGGACCGGGGAGCTGTTTTTT.

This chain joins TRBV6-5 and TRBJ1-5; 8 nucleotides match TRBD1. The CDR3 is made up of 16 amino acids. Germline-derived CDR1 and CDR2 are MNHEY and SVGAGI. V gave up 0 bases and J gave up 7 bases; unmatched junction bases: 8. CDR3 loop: CASSYSWTGSGQPQHF. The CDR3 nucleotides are TGTGCCAGCAGTTACTCTTGGACAGGGAGTGGACAGCCCCAGCATTTT.

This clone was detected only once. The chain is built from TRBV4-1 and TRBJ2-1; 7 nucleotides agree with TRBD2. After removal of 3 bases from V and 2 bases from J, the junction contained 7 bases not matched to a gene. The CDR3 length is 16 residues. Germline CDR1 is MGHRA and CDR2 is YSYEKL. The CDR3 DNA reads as TGCGCCAGCAGCCAGTCCCCAACTAGCGCCTACAATGAGCAGTTCTTC. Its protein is CASSQSPTSAYNEQFF.

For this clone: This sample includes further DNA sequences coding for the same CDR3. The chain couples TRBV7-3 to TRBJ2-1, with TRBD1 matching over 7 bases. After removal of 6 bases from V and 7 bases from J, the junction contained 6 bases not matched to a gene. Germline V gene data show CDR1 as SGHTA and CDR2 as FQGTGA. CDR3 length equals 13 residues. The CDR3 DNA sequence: TGTGCCAGCAGTCCCTCGACAGGGAATGAGCAGTTCTTC. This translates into CASSPSTGNEQFF.

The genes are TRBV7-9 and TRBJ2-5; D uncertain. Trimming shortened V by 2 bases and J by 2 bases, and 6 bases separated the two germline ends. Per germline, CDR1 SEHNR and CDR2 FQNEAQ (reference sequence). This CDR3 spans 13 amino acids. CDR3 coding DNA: TGTGCCAGCAGCTTAAACAGACAAGAGACCCAGTACTTC. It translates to CASSLNRQETQYF.

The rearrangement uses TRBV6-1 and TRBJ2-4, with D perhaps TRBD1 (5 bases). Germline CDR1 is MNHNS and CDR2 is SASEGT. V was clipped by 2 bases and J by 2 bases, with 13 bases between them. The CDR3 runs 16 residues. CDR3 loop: CASSEIRTFTKNIQYF. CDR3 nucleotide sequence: TGTGCCAGCAGTGAAATTAGGACATTTACCAAAAACATTCAGTACTTC.

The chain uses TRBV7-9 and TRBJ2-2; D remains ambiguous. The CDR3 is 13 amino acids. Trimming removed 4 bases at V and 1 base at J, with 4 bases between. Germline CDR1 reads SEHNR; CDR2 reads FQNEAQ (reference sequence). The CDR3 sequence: CASSSVNTGELFF. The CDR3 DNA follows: TGTGCCAGCAGCTCGGTGAACACCGGGGAGCTGTTTTTT.

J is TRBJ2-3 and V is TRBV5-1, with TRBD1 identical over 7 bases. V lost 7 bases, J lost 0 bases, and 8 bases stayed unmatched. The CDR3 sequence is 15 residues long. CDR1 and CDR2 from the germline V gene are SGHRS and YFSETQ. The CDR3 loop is CASSTTGLSTDTQYF. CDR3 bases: TGCGCCAGCTCCACGACAGGGTTAAGCACAGATACGCAGTATTTT.

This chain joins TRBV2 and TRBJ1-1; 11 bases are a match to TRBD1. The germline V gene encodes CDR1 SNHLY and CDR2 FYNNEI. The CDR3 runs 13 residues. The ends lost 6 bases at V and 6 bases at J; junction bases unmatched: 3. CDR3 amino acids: CASRDRGRAEAFF. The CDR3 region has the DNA TGTGCCAGCAGGGACAGGGGGCGGGCTGAAGCTTTCTTT.

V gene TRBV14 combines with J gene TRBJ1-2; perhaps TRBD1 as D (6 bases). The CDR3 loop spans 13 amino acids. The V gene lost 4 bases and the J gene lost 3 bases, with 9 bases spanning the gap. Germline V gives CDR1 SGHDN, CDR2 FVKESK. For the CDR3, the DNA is TGTGCCAGCAGCCCACAGGGAGACTATGGCTACACCTTC. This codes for CASSPQGDYGYTF.

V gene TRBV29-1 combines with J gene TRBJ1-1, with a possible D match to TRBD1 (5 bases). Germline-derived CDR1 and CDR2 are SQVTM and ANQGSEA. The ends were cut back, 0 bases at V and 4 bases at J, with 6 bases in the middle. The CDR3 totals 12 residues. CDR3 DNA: TGCAGCGTTGAAGAGGGGGGCACTGAAGCTTTCTTT. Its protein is CSVEEGGTEAFF.

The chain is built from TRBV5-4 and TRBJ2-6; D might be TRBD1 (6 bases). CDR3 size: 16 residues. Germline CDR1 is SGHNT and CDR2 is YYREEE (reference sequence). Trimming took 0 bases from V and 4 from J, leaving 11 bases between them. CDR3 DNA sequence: TGTGCCAGCAGCTTGGGACAGGCTGCAGGGGCCAACGTCCTGACTTTC. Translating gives CASSLGQAAGANVLTF.

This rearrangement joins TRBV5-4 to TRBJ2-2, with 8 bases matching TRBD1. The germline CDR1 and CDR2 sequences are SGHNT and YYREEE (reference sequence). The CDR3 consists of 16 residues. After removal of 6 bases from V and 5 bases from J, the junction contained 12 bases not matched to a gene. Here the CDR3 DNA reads TGTGCCAGCACCCCCAGGGGGCCCGCGGGGACCGGGGAGCTGTTTTTT. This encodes CASTPRGPAGTGELFF.

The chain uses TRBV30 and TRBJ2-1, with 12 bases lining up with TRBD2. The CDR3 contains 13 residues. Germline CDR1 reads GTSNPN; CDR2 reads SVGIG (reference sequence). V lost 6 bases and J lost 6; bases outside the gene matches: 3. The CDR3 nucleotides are TGTGCCTGTCGACTAGCGGGAGCCAATGAGCAGTTCTTC. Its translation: CACRLAGANEQFF.

This CDR3 reads CASSPVPGQDQPQHF. The CDR3 DNA is TGTGCCAGCAGCCCTGTCCCGGGACAGGATCAGCCCCAGCATTTT. The V call is TRBV5-4, the J call TRBJ1-5, with 8 bases that match TRBD1. Germline V lookup: CDR1 SGHNT, CDR2 YYREEE (reference sequence). The CDR3 runs 15 residues. V lost 4 bases to trimming and J lost 5 bases; unmatched junction nucleotides: 8.

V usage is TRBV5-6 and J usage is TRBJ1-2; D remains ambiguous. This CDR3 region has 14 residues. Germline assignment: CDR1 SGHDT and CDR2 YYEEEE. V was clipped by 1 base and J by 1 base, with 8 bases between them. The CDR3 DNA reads TGTGCCAGCAGCTTGCCGCGGTTTAACTATGGCTACACCTTC. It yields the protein CASSLPRFNYGYTF.